This TCR beta chain comes out of a study of control samples from healthy donors and cancer patients. The protocol was immunoSEQ multiplex PCR, while the TCRdb copy is restricted to in-frame clones and leaves out a portion. The repertoire has roughly 100,000 clones, more than 90% of them found once; the top ten carry approximately 3%. The CDR3 has 14 residues. From germline, CDR1 is SGHDT and CDR2 YYEEEE. Losses at the gene ends were 5 bases for V and 3 bases for J; bases not matched to a gene: 5. This chain connects TRBV5-6 to TRBJ2-7; 10 nucleotides agree with TRBD1. The material sequenced was blood. The sequence derives from a human donor in good health. The donor label of this sample is uncertain. The CDR3 region is CASSIGTGDYEQYF. The CDR3 DNA sequence: TGTGCCAGCAGTATCGGGACAGGGGACTACGAGCAGTACTTC.